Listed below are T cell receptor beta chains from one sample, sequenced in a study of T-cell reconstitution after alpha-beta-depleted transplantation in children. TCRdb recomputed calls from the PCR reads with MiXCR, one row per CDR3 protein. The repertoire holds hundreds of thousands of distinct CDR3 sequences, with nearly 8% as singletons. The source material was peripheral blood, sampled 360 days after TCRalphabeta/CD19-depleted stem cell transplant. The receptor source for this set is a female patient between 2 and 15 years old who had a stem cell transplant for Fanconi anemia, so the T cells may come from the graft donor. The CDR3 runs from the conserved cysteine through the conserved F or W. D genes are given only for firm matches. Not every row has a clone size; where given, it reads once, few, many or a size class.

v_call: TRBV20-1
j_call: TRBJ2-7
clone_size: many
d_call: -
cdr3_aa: CSARGLAGAYEQYF
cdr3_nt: TGCAGTGCTAGGGGTTTGGCAGGCGCCTACGAGCAGTACTTC

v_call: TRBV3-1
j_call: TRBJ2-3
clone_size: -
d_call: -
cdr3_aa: CASTEGLLTDTQYF
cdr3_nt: TGTGCCAGCACGGAAGGACTACTCACAGATACGCAGTATTTT

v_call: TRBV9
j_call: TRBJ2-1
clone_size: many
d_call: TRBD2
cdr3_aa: CASSVGYSGGDEQFF
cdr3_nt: TGTGCCAGCAGCGTAGGATATTCTGGGGGGGATGAGCAGTTCTTC

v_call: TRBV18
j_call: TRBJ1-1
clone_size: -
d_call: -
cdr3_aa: CASSMTGNTEAFF
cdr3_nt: TGTGCCAGCTCTATGACAGGCAACACTGAAGCTTTCTTT

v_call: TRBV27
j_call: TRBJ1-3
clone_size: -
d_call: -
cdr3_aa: CASSWGGPHSGNTIYF
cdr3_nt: TGTGCCAGCAGTTGGGGGGGGCCCCACTCTGGAAACACCATATATTTT

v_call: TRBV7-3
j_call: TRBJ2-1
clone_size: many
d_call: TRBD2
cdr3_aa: CASSPQRGAYNEQFF
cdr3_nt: TGTGCCAGCAGCCCTCAGCGGGGTGCCTACAATGAGCAGTTCTTC

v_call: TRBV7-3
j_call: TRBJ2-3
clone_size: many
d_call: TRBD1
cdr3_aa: CASSSKFGQGAPDTQYF
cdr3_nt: TGTGCCAGCAGCTCGAAATTTGGACAGGGTGCCCCAGATACGCAGTATTTT

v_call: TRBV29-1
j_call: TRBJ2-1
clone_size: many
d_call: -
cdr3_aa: CSVIRALSSYNEQFF
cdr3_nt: TGCAGCGTCATCCGGGCCCTAAGCTCCTACAATGAGCAGTTCTTC

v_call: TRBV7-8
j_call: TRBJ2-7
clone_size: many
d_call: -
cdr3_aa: CASSPTEGVYYEQYF
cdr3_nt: TGTGCCAGCAGCCCGACTGAAGGTGTCTACTACGAGCAGTACTTC

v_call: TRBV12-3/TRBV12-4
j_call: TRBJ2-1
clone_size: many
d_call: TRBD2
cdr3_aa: CASSFRLAGDNEQFF
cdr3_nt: TGTGCCAGCAGTTTTCGACTAGCGGGGGACAATGAGCAGTTCTTC

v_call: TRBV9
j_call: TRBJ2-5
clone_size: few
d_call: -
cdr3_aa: CASSALRQAMRETQYF
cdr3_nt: TGTGCCAGCAGCGCGTTACGACAGGCTATGAGGGAGACCCAGTACTTC

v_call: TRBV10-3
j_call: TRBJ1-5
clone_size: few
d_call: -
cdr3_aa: CAIGRDGSNQPQHF
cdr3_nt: TGTGCCATCGGGAGGGATGGGAGCAATCAGCCCCAGCATTTT

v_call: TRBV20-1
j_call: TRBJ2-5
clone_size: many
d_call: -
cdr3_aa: CSASEPEETQYF
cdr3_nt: TGCAGTGCTAGTGAGCCAGAAGAGACCCAGTACTTC

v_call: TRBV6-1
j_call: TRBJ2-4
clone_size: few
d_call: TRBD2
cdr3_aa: CASSEFLLAGGPGKNIQYF
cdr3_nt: TGTGCCAGCAGTGAATTCCTGCTAGCGGGGGGGCCGGGGAAAAACATTCAGTACTTC

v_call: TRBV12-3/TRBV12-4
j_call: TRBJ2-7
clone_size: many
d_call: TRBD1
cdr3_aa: CASSRTGGPYEQYF
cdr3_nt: TGTGCCAGCAGTCGGACAGGGGGACCCTACGAGCAGTACTTC

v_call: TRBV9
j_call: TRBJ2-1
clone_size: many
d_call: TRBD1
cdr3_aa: CASSGGQVSSYNEQFF
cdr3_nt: TGTGCCAGCAGCGGGGGACAGGTGAGCTCCTACAATGAGCAGTTCTTC

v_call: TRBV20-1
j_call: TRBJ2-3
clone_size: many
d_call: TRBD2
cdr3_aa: CSASLLAGTSPTQYF
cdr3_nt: TGCAGTGCGTCCCTCCTAGCGGGGACTTCTCCTACGCAGTATTTT

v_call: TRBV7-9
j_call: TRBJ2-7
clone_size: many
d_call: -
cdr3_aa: CASSNSGEVKVEQYF
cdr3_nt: TGTGCCAGCAGCAATTCAGGGGAAGTAAAGGTCGAGCAGTACTTC

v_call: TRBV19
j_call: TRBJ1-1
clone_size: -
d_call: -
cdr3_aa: CASAGDISDLWNTEAFF
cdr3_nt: TGTGCCAGCGCGGGGGACATTTCCGATTTATGGAACACTGAAGCTTTCTTT

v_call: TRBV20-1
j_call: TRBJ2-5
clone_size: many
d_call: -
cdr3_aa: CSAISGRGKTQYF
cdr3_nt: TGCAGTGCTATTAGCGGTAGGGGAAAGACCCAGTACTTC

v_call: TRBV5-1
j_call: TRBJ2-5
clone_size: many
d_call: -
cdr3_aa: CASSLGQAKGETQYF
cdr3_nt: TGCGCCAGCAGCTTGGGACAGGCGAAGGGAGAGACCCAGTACTTC

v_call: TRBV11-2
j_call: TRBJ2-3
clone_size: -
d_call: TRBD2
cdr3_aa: CASSLTSGGLSTDAQYF
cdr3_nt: TGTGCCAGCAGCTTGACTAGCGGGGGCCTGAGCACAGATGCGCAGTATTTT

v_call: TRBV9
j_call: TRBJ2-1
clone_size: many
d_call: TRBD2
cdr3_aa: CASSPIWLAGVGSRNEQFF
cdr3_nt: TGTGCCAGCAGCCCGATCTGGCTAGCGGGGGTTGGATCGAGGAATGAGCAGTTCTTC

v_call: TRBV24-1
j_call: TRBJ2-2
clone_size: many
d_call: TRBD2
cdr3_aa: CATGSGRNTGELFF
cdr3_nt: TGTGCCACCGGAAGCGGGAGGAACACCGGGGAGCTGTTTTTT

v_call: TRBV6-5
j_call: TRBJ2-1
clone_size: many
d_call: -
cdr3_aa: CASSYLDYEFF
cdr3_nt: TGTGCCAGCAGTTACTTGGACTATGAGTTCTTC

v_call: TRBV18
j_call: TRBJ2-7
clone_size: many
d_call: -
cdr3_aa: CASSPRDTSYEQYF
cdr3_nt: TGTGCCAGCTCGCCCCGGGACACATCCTACGAGCAGTACTTC

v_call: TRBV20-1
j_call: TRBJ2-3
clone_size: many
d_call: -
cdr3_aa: CSARVGRTDTQYF
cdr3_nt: TGCAGTGCTAGAGTAGGCAGAACAGATACGCAGTATTTT

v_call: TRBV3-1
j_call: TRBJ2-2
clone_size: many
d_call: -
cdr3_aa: CASSQGVGSTGELFF
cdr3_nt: TGTGCCAGCAGCCAAGGCGTCGGTAGCACCGGGGAGCTGTTTTTT

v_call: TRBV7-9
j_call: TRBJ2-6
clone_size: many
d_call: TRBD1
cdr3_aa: CASSLAAGGSGANVLTF
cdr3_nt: TGTGCCAGCAGCTTAGCGGCAGGGGGCTCTGGGGCCAACGTCCTGACTTTC

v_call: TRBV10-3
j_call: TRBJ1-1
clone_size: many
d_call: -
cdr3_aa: CAINAKSNTEAFF
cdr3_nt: TGTGCCATCAATGCGAAGTCCAACACTGAAGCTTTCTTT

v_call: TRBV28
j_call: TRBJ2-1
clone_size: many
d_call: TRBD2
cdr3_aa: CASSFGPGGGYNEQFF
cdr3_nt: TGTGCCAGCAGTTTTGGGCCGGGGGGTGGCTACAATGAGCAGTTCTTC

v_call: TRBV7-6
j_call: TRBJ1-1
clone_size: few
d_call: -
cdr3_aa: CASSLASDGDEAFF
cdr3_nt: TGTGCCAGCAGCTTAGCGTCGGACGGTGATGAAGCTTTCTTT

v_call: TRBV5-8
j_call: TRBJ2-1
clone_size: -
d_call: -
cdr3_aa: CASSTGPGYNEQFF
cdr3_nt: TGTGCCAGCAGCACCGGCCCAGGGTACAATGAGCAGTTCTTC

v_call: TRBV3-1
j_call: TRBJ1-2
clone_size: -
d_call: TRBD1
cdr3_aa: CASSPRTGSYGYTF
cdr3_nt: TGTGCCAGCAGCCCCAGGACAGGGAGCTATGGCTACACCTTC

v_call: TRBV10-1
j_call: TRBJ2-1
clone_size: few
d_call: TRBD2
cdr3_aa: CASSQISGGPNEQFF
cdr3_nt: TGCGCCAGCAGTCAGATTAGCGGGGGGCCCAATGAGCAGTTCTTC

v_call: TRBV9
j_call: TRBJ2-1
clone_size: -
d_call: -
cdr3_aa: CASSVHGNEQFF
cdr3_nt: TGTGCCAGCAGCGTCCACGGCAATGAGCAGTTCTTC

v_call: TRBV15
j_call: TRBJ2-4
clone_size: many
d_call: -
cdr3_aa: CATSRDRVNIQYF
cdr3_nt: TGTGCCACCAGCAGAGACAGGGTTAACATTCAGTACTTC

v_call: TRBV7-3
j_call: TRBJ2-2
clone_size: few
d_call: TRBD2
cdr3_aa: CASSSGGGSTGELFF
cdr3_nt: TGTGCCAGCAGTTCCGGCGGGGGGTCCACCGGGGAGCTGTTTTTT

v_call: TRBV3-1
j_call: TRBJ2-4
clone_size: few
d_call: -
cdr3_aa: CASSQDHAGEDIQYF
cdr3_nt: TGTGCCAGCAGCCAAGATCATGCAGGGGAAGACATTCAGTACTTC

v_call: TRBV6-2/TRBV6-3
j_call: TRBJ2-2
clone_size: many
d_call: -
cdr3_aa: CASSFRTGELFF
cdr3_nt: TGCGCCAGCAGCTTCCGGACCGGGGAGCTGTTTTTT

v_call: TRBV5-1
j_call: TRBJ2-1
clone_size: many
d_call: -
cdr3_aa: CASSLAQNGEQFF
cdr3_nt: TGCGCCAGCAGCTTGGCGCAGAATGGTGAGCAGTTCTTC

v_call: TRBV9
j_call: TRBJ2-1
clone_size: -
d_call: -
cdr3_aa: CASSVFQSGYNEQFF
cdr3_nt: TGTGCCAGCAGCGTATTCCAGTCGGGCTACAATGAGCAGTTCTTC

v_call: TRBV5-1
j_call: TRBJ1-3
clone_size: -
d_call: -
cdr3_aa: CASSLDGGASGNTIYF
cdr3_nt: TGCGCCAGCAGCTTGGACGGAGGGGCCTCTGGAAACACCATATATTTT